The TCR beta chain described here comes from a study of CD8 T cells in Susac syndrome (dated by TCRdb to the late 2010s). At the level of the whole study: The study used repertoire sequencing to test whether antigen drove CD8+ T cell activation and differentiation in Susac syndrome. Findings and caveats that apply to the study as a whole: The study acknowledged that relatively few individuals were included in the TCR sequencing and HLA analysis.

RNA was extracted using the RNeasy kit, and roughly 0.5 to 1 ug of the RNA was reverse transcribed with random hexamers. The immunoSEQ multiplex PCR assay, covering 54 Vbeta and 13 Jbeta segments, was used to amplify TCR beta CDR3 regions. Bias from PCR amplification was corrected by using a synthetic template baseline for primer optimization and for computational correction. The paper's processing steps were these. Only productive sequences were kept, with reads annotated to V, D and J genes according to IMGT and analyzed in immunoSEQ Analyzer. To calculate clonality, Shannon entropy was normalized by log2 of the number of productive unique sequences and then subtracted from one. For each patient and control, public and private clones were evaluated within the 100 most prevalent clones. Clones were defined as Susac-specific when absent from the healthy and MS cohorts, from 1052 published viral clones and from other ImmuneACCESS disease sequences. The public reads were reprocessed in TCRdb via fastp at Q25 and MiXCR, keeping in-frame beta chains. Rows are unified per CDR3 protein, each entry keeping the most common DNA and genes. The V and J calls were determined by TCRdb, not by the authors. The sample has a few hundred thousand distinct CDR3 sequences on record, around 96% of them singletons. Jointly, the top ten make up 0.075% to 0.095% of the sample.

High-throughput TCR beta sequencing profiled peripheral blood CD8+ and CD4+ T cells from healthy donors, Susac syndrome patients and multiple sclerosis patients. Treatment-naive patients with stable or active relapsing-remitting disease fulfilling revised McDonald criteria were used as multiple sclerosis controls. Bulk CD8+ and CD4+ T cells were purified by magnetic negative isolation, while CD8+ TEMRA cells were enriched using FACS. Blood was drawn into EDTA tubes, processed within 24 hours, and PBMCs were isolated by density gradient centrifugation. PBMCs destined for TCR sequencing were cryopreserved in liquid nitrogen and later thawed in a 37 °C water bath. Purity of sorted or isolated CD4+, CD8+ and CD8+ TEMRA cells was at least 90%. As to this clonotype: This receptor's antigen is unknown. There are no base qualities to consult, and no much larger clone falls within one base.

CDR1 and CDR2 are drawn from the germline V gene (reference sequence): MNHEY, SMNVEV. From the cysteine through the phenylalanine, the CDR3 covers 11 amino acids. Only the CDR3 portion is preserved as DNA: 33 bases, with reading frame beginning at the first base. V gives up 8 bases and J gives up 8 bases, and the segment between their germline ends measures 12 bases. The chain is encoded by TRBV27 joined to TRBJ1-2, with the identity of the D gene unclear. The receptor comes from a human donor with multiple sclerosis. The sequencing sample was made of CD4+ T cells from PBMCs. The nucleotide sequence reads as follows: TGTGCCAGCCGGACGTGGGAGGGCTACACCTTC. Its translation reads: CASRTWEGYTF.